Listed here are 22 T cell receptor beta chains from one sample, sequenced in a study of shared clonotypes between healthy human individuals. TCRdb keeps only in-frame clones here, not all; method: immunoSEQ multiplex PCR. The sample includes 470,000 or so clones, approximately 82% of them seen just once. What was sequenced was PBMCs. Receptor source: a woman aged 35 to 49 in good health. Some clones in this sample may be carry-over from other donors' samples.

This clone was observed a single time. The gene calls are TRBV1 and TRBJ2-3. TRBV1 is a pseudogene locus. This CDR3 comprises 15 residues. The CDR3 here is CTSRSAIPGTDTQYF. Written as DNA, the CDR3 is TGCACCAGCAGGTCGGCAATCCCAGGCACAGATACGCAGTATTTT.

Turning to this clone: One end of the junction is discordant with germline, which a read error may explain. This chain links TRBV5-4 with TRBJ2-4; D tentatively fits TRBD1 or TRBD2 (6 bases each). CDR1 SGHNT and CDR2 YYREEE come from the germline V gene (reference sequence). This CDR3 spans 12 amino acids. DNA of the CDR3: TGTGCCAGCAGCTCGGAGGGGGGCAGGGTGAACTTC. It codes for CASSSEGGRVNF. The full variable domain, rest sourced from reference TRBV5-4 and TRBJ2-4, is ETGVTQSPTHLIKTRGQQVTLRCSSQSGHNTVSWYQQALGQGPQFIFQYYREEENGRGNFPPRFSGLQFPNYSSELNVNALELDDSALYLCASSSEGGRVNFGAGTRLSVL.

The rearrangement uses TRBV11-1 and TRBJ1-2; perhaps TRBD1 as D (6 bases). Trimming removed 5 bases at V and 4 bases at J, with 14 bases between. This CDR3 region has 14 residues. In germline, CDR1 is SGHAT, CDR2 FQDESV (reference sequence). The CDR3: CASSPGTSTYGYTF. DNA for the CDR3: TGTGCCAGCAGCCCAGGGACATCGACCTATGGCTACACCTTC.

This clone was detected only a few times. This CDR3 is CASSYSRPIPQHF. For the CDR3, the DNA is TGTGCCAGCAGTTACTCTCGCCCCATTCCCCAGCATTTT. This rearrangement joins TRBV6-6 to TRBJ1-5, with no clear D. Trimming removed 0 bases at V and 10 bases at J, with 10 bases between. Germline-derived CDR1 and CDR2 are MNHNY and SVGAGI (reference sequence). This CDR3 spans 13 amino acids.

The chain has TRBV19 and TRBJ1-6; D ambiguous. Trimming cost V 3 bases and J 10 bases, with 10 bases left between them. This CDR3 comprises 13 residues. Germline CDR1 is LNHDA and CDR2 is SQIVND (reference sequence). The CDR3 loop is CASSITAASPLHF. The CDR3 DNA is TGTGCCAGTAGTATTACAGCAGCGTCACCCCTCCACTTT.

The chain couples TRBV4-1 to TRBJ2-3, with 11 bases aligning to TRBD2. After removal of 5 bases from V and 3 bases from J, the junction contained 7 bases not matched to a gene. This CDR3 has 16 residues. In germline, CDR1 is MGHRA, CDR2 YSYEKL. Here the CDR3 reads CASSKLAGVRTDTQYF. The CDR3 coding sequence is TGCGCCAGCAGCAAACTAGCGGGAGTTCGTACAGATACGCAGTATTTT.

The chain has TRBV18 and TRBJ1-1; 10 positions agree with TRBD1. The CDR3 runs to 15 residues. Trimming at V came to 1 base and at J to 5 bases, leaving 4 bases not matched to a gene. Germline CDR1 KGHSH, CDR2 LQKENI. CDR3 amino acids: CASSPLTGGRTEAFF. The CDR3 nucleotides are TGTGCCAGCTCACCACTGACAGGGGGCAGGACTGAAGCTTTCTTT. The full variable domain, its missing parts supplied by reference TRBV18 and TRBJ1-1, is NAGVMQNPRHLVRRRGQEARLRCSPMKGHSHVYWYRQLPEEGLKFMVYLQKENIIDESGMPKERFSAEFPKEGPSILRIQQVVRGDSAAYFCASSPLTGGRTEAFFGQGTRLTVV.

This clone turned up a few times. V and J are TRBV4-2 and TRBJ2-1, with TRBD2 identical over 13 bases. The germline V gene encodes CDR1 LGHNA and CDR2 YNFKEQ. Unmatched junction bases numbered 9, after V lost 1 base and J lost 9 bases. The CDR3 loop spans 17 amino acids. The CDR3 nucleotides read TGTGCCAGCAGCCAAGTTTCGGGGGGACTAGCGGGACGTGAGCAGTTCTTC. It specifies CASSQVSGGLAGREQFF.

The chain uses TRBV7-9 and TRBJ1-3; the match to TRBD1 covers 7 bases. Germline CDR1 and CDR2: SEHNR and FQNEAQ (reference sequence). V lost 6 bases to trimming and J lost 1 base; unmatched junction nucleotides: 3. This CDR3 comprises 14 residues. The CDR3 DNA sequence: TGTGCCAGCAGGACGACAGGGTCTGGAAACACCATATATTTT. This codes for CASRTTGSGNTIYF.

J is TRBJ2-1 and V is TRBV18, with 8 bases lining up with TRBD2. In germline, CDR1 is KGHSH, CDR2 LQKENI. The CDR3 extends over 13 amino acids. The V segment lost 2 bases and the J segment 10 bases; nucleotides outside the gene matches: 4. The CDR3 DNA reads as TGTGCCAGCTCACCAGCTACTAGCGGCGAGCAGTTCTTC. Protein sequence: CASSPATSGEQFF.

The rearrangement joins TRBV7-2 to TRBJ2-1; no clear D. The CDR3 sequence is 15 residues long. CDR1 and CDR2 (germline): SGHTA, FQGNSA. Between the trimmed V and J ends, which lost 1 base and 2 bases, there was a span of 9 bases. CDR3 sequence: CASSLEGRPYNEQFF. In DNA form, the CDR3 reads TGTGCCAGCAGCTTAGAGGGTCGGCCCTACAATGAGCAGTTCTTC. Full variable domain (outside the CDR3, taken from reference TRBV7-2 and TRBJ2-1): GAGVSQSPSNKVTEKGKDVELRCDPISGHTALYWYRQSLGQGLEFLIYFQGNSAPDKSGLPSDRFSAERTGGSVSTLTIQRTQQEDSAVYLCASSLEGRPYNEQFFGPGTRLTVL.

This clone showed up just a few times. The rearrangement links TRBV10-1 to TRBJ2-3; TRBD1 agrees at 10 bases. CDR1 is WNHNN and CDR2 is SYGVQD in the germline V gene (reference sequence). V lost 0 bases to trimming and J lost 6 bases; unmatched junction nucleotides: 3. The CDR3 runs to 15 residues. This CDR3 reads CASSESGQGTDTQYF. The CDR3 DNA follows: TGCGCCAGCAGTGAGTCGGGACAGGGGACGGATACGCAGTATTTT.

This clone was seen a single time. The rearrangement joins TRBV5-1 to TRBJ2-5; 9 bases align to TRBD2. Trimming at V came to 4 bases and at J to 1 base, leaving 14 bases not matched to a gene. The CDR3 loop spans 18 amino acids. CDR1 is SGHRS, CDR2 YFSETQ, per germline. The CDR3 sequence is CASSPGASGMEVQETQYF. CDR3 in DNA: TGCGCCAGCAGCCCGGGGGCTAGCGGGATGGAGGTCCAAGAGACCCAGTACTTC.

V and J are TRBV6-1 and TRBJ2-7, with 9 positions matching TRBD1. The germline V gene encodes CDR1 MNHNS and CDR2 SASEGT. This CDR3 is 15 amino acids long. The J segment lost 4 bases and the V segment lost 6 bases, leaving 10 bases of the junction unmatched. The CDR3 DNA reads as TGTGCCAGCAGGAGGGGGGACAGGGATTTTTACGAGCAGTACTTC. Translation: CASRRGDRDFYEQYF.

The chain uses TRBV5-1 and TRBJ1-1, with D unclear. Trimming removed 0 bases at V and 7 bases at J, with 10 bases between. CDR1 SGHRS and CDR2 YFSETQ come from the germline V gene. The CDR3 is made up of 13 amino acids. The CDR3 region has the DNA TGCGCCAGCAGCTTGGAGCGCGGGTTTGAAGCTTTCTTT. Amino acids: CASSLERGFEAFF.

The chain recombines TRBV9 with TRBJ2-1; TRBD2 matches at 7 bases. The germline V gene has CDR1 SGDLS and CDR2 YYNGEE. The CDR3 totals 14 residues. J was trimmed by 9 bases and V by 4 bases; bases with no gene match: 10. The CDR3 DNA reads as TGTGCCAGCAGCTCCGGACTAGAGCGTGTTGAGCAGTTCTTC. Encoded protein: CASSSGLERVEQFF. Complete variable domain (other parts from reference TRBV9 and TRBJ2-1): DSGVTQTPKHLITATGQRVTLRCSPRSGDLSVYWYQQSLDQGLQFLIQYYNGEERAKGNILERFSAQQFPDLHSELNLSSLELGDSALYFCASSSGLERVEQFFGPGTRLTVL.

The CDR3 coding sequence is TGTGCCAGCAGTTCAGGACAGGTTAATTCTGAGCAGTTCTTC. The encoded protein is CASSSGQVNSEQFF. The chain couples TRBV7-9 to TRBJ2-1, with 7 bases fitting TRBD1. This CDR3 is 14 amino acids long. CDR1 is SEHNR, CDR2 FQNEAQ, per germline (reference sequence). V was clipped by 6 bases and J by 9 bases; unmatched bases: 11. The entire variable domain, with the rest obtained from reference TRBV7-9 and TRBJ2-1, is as follows: DTGVSQNPRHKITKRGQNVTFRCDPISEHNRLYWYRQTLGQGPEFLTYFQNEAQLEKSRLLSDRFSAERPKGSFSTLEIQRTEQGDSAMYLCASSSGQVNSEQFFGPGTRLTVL.

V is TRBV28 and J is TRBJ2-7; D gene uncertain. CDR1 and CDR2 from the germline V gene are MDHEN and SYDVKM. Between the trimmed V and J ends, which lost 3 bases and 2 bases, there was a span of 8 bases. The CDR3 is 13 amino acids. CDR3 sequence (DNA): TGTGCCAGCAGTTTGTTTTCTGCCTACGAGCAGTACTTC. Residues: CASSLFSAYEQYF.

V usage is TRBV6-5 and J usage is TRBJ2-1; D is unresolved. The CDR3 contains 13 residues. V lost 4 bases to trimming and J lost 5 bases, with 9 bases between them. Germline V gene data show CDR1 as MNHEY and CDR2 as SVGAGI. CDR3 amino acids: CASSLRDNNEQFF. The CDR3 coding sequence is TGTGCCAGCAGTTTGAGAGACAACAATGAGCAGTTCTTC.

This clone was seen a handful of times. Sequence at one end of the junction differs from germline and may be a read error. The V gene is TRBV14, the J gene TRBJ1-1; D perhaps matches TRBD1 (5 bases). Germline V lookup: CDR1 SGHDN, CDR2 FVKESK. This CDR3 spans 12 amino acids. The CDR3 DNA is TGTGCCAGCATGGGGGGAGCGAATGAAACTTTCTTT. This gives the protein CASMGGANETFF.

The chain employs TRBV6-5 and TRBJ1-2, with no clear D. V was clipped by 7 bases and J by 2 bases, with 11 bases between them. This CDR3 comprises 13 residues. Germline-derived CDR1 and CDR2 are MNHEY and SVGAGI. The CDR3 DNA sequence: TGTGCCAGCACCACGGCGGGCAACTATGGCTACACCTTC. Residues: CASTTAGNYGYTF.

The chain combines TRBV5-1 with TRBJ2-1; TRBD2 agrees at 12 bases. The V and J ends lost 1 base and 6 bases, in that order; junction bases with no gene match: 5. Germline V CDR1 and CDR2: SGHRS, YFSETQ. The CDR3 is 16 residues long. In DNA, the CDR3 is TGCGCCAGCAGCTTGCGGACTAGCGGGATGTCCAATGAGCAGTTCTTC. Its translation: CASSLRTSGMSNEQFF.